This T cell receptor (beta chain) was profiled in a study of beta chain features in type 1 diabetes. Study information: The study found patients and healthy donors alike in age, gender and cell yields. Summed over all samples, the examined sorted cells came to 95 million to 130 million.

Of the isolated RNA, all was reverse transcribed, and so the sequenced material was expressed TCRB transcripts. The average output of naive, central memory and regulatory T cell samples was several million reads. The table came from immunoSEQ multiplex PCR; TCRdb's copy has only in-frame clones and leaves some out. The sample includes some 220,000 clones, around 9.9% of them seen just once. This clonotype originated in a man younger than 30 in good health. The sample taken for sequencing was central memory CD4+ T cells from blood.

CDR3: CASSLVGGGSTDTQYF. The CDR3 DNA sequence: TGTGCCAGCAGCTTAGTGGGCGGGGGGAGCACAGATACGCAGTATTTT. V is TRBV11-2 and J is TRBJ2-3; TRBD2 agrees at 8 bases. Germline V lookup: CDR1 SGHAT, CDR2 FQNNGV. V was clipped by 1 base and J by 0 bases; unmatched bases: 3. The CDR3 is 16 amino acids.